This T cell receptor beta chain originates from a study of early T cells in non-severe SARS-CoV-2 infection. About the research overall: From unsorted whole blood, bulk RNA was sequenced, and the chains remained unpaired.

In TCRdb, the 5' RACE reads were re-called with MiXCR into one record per CDR3 protein. This table has 84,000 or so distinct CDR3 sequences, around 15% appearing once. The germline CDR1 and CDR2 sequences are SNHLY and FYNNEI. The V and J ends lost 5 bases and 7 bases, in that order; junction bases with no gene match: 5. The CDR3 runs 13 residues. Material for sequencing was whole blood. The chain uses TRBV2 and TRBJ1-1; 9 positions agree with TRBD1. The source of this sequence is an adult who was a healthcare worker with PCR-confirmed SARS-CoV-2 infection or an uninfected control (not recorded which). CDR3 in amino acids: CASSTGQGFEAFF. The DNA of the CDR3 is TGTGCCAGCAGTACGGGACAGGGTTTTGAAGCTTTCTTT.